Presented here are 27 T cell receptor beta chains from one specimen sequenced in a study of T cells after yellow fever vaccination (dated by TCRdb to between 2019 and 2020). The library was made by 5' RACE. TCRdb names Illumina HiSeq 2500 as the instrument used. Through fastp at Q25 and MiXCR, TCRdb rebuilt clones from the public reads, retaining in-frame beta chains. Rows matching on CDR3 protein sequence are summarized as one entry with the most common DNA and genes. The sample includes tens of thousands of distinct CDR3 sequences, with approximately 8% observed a single time. The ten largest clones take up 41% of the sample. The treatment or condition label corresponds to: live attenuated yellow fever vaccine strain. Sequencing was performed on CD8+ T cells sorted from PBMCs, taken on the day of the yellow fever booster vaccination. These receptors came from a man younger than 40 who received the YFV17D yellow fever vaccine.

The chain couples TRBV29-1 to TRBJ2-7; 8 nucleotides line up with TRBD1. The CDR3 consists of 14 residues. Trimming cost V 4 bases and J 4 bases; bases outside gene matches: 9. Germline V gene sequence: CDR1 SQVTM, CDR2 ANQGSEA. The CDR3 region is CSVGSQGAYYEQYF. For the CDR3, the DNA is TGCAGCGTTGGATCGCAGGGGGCTTATTACGAGCAGTACTTC.

This clonotype was seen more than once but under ten times. This chain links TRBV5-6 with TRBJ2-5; 7 nucleotides align to TRBD1. The CDR3 spans 13 residues. Per germline, CDR1 SGHDT and CDR2 YYEEEE. V was clipped by 4 bases and J by 5 bases; unmatched bases: 5. The CDR3 DNA is TGTGCCAGCAGCCCGACAGGGTGGGAGACCCAGTACTTC. Encoded protein: CASSPTGWETQYF.

This sequence joins TRBV29-1 and TRBJ1-5; 7 positions agree with TRBD1. V trimming: 3 bases; J trimming: 5 bases; junction bases outside the gene matches: 7. The germline CDR1 and CDR2 sequences are SQVTM and ANQGSEA. There are 14 residues in the CDR3. The CDR3 nucleotides are TGCAGCGTTGAGGCCACAGGGGAGGATCAGCCCCAGCATTTT. Encoded protein: CSVEATGEDQPQHF.

This clonotype showed up many times. The V call is TRBV14, the J call TRBJ2-1, with 10 bases aligning to TRBD2. Germline CDR1 and CDR2: SGHDN and FVKESK. V trimming: 4 bases; J trimming: 5 bases; junction bases outside the gene matches: 5. The CDR3 covers 15 residues. The CDR3 region is CASSPWLAGDNEQFF. CDR3 bases: TGTGCCAGCAGCCCTTGGCTAGCGGGAGACAATGAGCAGTTCTTC.

The table lists this clonotype with a few counts. The rearrangement joins TRBV10-3 to TRBJ2-7; TRBD1 agrees at 7 bases. V lost 3 bases to trimming and J lost 2 bases; unmatched junction nucleotides: 16. Germline assignment: CDR1 ENHRY and CDR2 SYGVKD. The CDR3 runs 18 residues. The chain's CDR3 is CAISDPDTTGHLTYEQYF. CDR3 DNA sequence: TGTGCCATCAGTGACCCCGACACGACAGGGCACTTGACCTACGAGCAGTACTTC.

This clonotype has a count of ten or more. The chain links TRBV5-1 to TRBJ2-6; a possible D gene is TRBD2 (5 bases). From germline, CDR1 is SGHRS and CDR2 YFSETQ. This CDR3 spans 15 amino acids. Deletions cut 0 bases from V and 2 bases from J, with 6 bases between. The CDR3 nucleotides read TGCGCCAGCAGCTTGGACGGGGCTGGGGCCAACGTCCTGACTTTC. This translates into CASSLDGAGANVLTF.

This clonotype occurred a few times. The chain couples TRBV2 to TRBJ2-2; TRBD2 is a possible D gene (5 bases). Trimming removed 7 bases at V and 6 bases at J, with 12 bases between. This CDR3 contains 13 residues. In germline, CDR1 is SNHLY, CDR2 FYNNEI. CDR3 nucleotide sequence: TGTGCCAGCATTGGAGAGGGAGCCGGGGAGCTGTTTTTT. It translates to CASIGEGAGELFF.

This clonotype came up a few times. This sequence joins TRBV5-4 and TRBJ2-1; D perhaps matches TRBD1 (6 bases). The germline V gene encodes CDR1 SGHNT and CDR2 YYREEE (reference sequence). The CDR3 runs to 15 residues. Trimming cost V 0 bases and J 10 bases, with 17 bases left between them. The CDR3 sequence is CASSLEAGASAEQFF. CDR3 DNA: TGTGCCAGCAGCTTGGAGGCAGGGGCTTCAGCCGAGCAGTTCTTC.

The gene calls are TRBV7-6 and TRBJ2-5; TRBD2 agrees at 11 bases. The V gene end was trimmed by 1 base and the J gene end by 5 bases; junction bases not matched to a gene: 9. Germline V CDR1 and CDR2: SGHVS, FNYEAQ. CDR3 size: 17 residues. CDR3 bases: TGTGCCAGCAGCTTAGACAGGGGTAGCGGGAGGGCTGAGACCCAGTACTTC. Protein: CASSLDRGSGRAETQYF.

This clonotype was counted ten times or more. The chain joins TRBV29-1 to TRBJ2-1; perhaps TRBD2 as D (6 bases). The germline V and J ends were trimmed by 6 bases and 6 bases, with 9 bases remaining between them. CDR3 length: 11 residues. The germline V gene has CDR1 SQVTM and CDR2 ANQGSEA. CDR3 DNA: TGCAGCGTCGGACTAACCAATGAGCAGTTCTTC. Translated, it gives CSVGLTNEQFF.

The chain carries TRBV20-1 and TRBJ2-7; D perhaps matches TRBD2 (5 bases). Germline-derived CDR1 and CDR2 are DFQATT and SNEGSKA (reference sequence). This CDR3 has 13 amino acids. V lost 7 bases to trimming and J lost 1 base, with 14 bases between them. CDR3 nucleotides: TGCAGTGTTACTGAGGGCATTTCCTACGAGCAGTACTTC. It codes for CSVTEGISYEQYF.

This clonotype came up a few times. The gene calls are TRBV7-6 and TRBJ2-4; perhaps TRBD2 as D (6 bases). The CDR3 is made up of 14 amino acids. Per the germline V gene, CDR1 is SGHVS and CDR2 is FNYEAQ. Trimming took 3 bases from V and 5 from J, leaving 11 bases between them. CDR3 DNA sequence: TGTGCCAGCAGCTTCGGGGGAAGTGAAAACATTCAGTACTTC. It encodes CASSFGGSENIQYF.

This clonotype has more than one count but fewer than ten. The chain joins TRBV27 to TRBJ2-7; D not resolved. The CDR3 totals 11 residues. V was trimmed by 7 bases and J by 2 bases, leaving 6 bases between them. Germline CDR1 is MNHEY and CDR2 is SMNVEV (reference sequence). CDR3 region: CASKEPYEQYF. In DNA, the CDR3 is TGTGCCAGCAAGGAGCCCTACGAGCAGTACTTC.

This clonotype was counted between two and nine times. The chain employs TRBV20-1 and TRBJ2-7, with a tentative D call TRBD2 (5 bases). The V and J ends lost 6 bases and 3 bases respectively, with 9 bases between them. The germline gives CDR1 DFQATT, CDR2 SNEGSKA (reference sequence). This CDR3 spans 11 amino acids. The CDR3, as DNA: TGCAGTGCCGAACGGGGCTACGAGCAGTACTTC. This encodes CSAERGYEQYF.

This clonotype was counted many times. The chain carries TRBV7-2 and TRBJ2-3; TRBD2 is a possible D gene (5 bases). CDR1 is SGHTA, CDR2 FQGNSA, per germline. The CDR3 sequence is 15 residues long. The V and J ends lost 3 bases and 2 bases respectively, with 12 bases between them. This CDR3 is CASSFFSGNTDTQYF. CDR3 bases: TGTGCCAGCAGCTTCTTCAGCGGAAACACAGATACGCAGTATTTT.

This clonotype has a count of ten or more. The chain uses TRBV18 and TRBJ2-1, with D uncertain. Between the trimmed V and J ends, which lost 2 bases and 0 bases, there was a span of 5 bases. The CDR3 has 14 residues. Germline V gene lookup returns CDR1 KGHSH and CDR2 LQKENI. This CDR3 is CASSPESSYNEQFF. CDR3 in DNA: TGTGCCAGCTCACCAGAAAGCTCCTACAATGAGCAGTTCTTC. Based on the CDR3 plus reference TRBV18 and TRBJ2-1, the full variable domain is NAGVMQNPRHLVRRRGQEARLRCSPMKGHSHVYWYRQLPEEGLKFMVYLQKENIIDESGMPKERFSAEFPKEGPSILRIQQVVRGDSAAYFCASSPESSYNEQFFGPGTRLTVL.

The V gene is TRBV27, the J gene TRBJ2-5, with no clear D. V was clipped by 5 bases and J by 0 bases, with 7 bases between them. In germline, CDR1 is MNHEY, CDR2 SMNVEV (reference sequence). CDR3 size: 13 residues. This chain's CDR3 is CASSALYQETQYF. In DNA form, the CDR3 reads TGTGCCAGCAGTGCCCTGTACCAAGAGACCCAGTACTTC.

This clonotype occurred a few times. The chain recombines TRBV7-9 with TRBJ1-1; 7 nucleotides align to TRBD1. This CDR3 is 16 amino acids long. Trimming at V came to 5 bases and at J to 2 bases, leaving 11 bases not matched to a gene. CDR1 and CDR2 (germline): SEHNR, FQNEAQ (reference sequence). CDR3 amino acids: CASSPDTGQINTEAFF. The CDR3 DNA follows: TGTGCCAGCAGCCCAGACACGGGACAGATTAACACTGAAGCTTTCTTT.

This clonotype was found many times. CDR3 sequence reads: CASGSADGTGELFF. CDR3 nucleotides: TGTGCTAGTGGTTCCGCCGACGGCACCGGGGAGCTGTTTTTT. V gene TRBV12-5 combines with J gene TRBJ2-2; D call uncertain. V shed 4 bases and J shed 4 bases, with 10 bases lying between them. Looked up from germline, CDR1 is LGHNT and CDR2 is FRNRAP. The CDR3 loop spans 14 amino acids.

The CDR3, as DNA: TGCGCCAGCAGCCAAGATCTCGAAGGGGCAATCTACGAGCAGTACTTC. Translation: CASSQDLEGAIYEQYF. J is TRBJ2-7 and V is TRBV4-3, with TRBD1 as a possible D gene (5 bases). Between the trimmed V and J ends, which lost 0 bases and 3 bases, there was a span of 15 bases. Germline V gives CDR1 LGHNA, CDR2 YSLEER. The CDR3 sequence is 16 residues long.

This clonotype was picked up a small number of times. The CDR3 protein is CASNSIGLAGVDEQYF. The CDR3 nucleotides read TGTGCCAGCAATTCTATCGGACTAGCGGGAGTGGACGAGCAGTACTTC. V usage is TRBV6-5 and J usage is TRBJ2-7, with 13 positions matching TRBD2. Per germline, CDR1 MNHEY and CDR2 SVGAGI. Trimming removed 7 bases from V and 5 bases from J; junction bases left unmatched: 11. This CDR3 has 16 amino acids.

Only a few counts were recorded for this clonotype. CDR3: CSVVGGPGETGELFF. The CDR3 nucleotides read TGCAGCGTTGTGGGAGGGCCAGGAGAGACCGGGGAGCTGTTTTTT. The V gene is TRBV29-1, the J gene TRBJ2-2, with TRBD2 matching 7 bases. Germline V gene sequence: CDR1 SQVTM, CDR2 ANQGSEA. Unmatched junction bases numbered 10, after V lost 4 bases and J lost 5 bases. The CDR3 extends over 15 amino acids.

The gene calls are TRBV12-3 or TRBV12-4 and TRBJ2-7, with D perhaps given as TRBD1 or TRBD2 (5 bases each). This CDR3 is built from 11 residues. Trimming took off 6 bases at V and 6 bases at J, with 9 bases between the two ends. DNA for the CDR3: TGTGCCAGCAGCCACGGGGCCGAGCAGTACTTC. Translation: CASSHGAEQYF.

This clonotype turned up a few times. This chain links TRBV4-3 with TRBJ2-3, with no clear D. The CDR3 is made up of 12 amino acids. V lost 4 bases to trimming and J lost 6 bases, with 8 bases between them. The germline gives CDR1 LGHNA, CDR2 YSLEER. The CDR3 region is CASSLYGDTQYF. For the CDR3, the DNA is TGCGCCAGCAGCCTTTACGGGGATACGCAGTATTTT.

There are many counts of this clonotype. The chain employs TRBV15 and TRBJ2-2; perhaps D is TRBD1 or TRBD2 (5 bases each). The V end lost 6 bases, the J end lost 1 base, and 12 bases lay between the germline ends. In germline, CDR1 is LNHNV, CDR2 YYDKDF (reference sequence). The CDR3 length is 15 residues. The CDR3 loop is CATSPGPLNTGELFF. In DNA form, the CDR3 reads TGTGCCACCAGTCCGGGACCCCTGAACACCGGGGAGCTGTTTTTT.

This clonotype was seen at least ten times. V and J are TRBV7-9 and TRBJ2-1, with D possibly being TRBD1 (6 bases). This CDR3 region has 16 residues. V was clipped by 5 bases and J by 3 bases, with 17 bases between them. CDR1 and CDR2 (germline): SEHNR, FQNEAQ (reference sequence). The CDR3, as DNA: TGTGCCAGCAGCACCATAGGCAGGGGCATCTACAATGAGCAGTTCTTC. Translating gives CASSTIGRGIYNEQFF. Full variable domain (remainder filled in from reference TRBV7-9 and TRBJ2-1): DTGVSQNPRHKITKRGQNVTFRCDPISEHNRLYWYRQTLGQGPEFLTYFQNEAQLEKSRLLSDRFSAERPKGSFSTLEIQRTEQGDSAMYLCASSTIGRGIYNEQFFGPGTRLTVL.

This clonotype was seen ten or more times. V usage is TRBV20-1 and J usage is TRBJ2-5; maybe TRBD2 (5 bases). Germline CDR1 is DFQATT and CDR2 is SNEGSKA (reference sequence). V was trimmed by 5 bases and J by 2 bases, leaving 12 bases between them. The CDR3 loop spans 13 amino acids. The CDR3: CSASIGLQETQYF. CDR3 coding DNA: TGCAGTGCTTCGATCGGACTTCAAGAGACCCAGTACTTC.